A single sample is the source of the 32 T cell receptor beta chains below, sequenced in a study of Ad26.COV2.S vaccination and SARS-CoV-2 variants. Measured with immunoSEQ multiplex PCR; TCRdb has only the in-frame clones, and not every one. The sample records approximately 140,000 clones, 70% to 90% being singletons. The source was peripheral blood, collected after recovery from COVID-19. All receptors come from a human donor who had recovered from COVID-19.

The chain combines TRBV11-2 with TRBJ2-1; D is uncertain. CDR1 and CDR2 (germline): SGHAT, FQNNGV. The V end was cut by 0 bases, the J end by 0 bases, with 3 bases between. The CDR3 is 14 amino acids. For the CDR3, the DNA is TGTGCCAGCAGCTTAGACCCCTCCTACAATGAGCAGTTCTTC. Translated, it gives CASSLDPSYNEQFF.

This chain uses TRBV28 with TRBJ2-1; D is uncertain. Germline V CDR1 and CDR2: MDHEN, SYDVKM. Between the trimmed V and J ends, which lost 5 bases and 6 bases, there was a span of 14 bases. There are 14 residues in the CDR3. The DNA of the CDR3 is TGTGCCAGCAGTCCCCCGCCGTCCAGCAATGAGCAGTTCTTC. Protein product: CASSPPPSSNEQFF.

The chain recombines TRBV9 with TRBJ2-2; D might be TRBD2 (6 bases). The V and J ends lost 3 bases and 5 bases respectively, with 14 bases between them. This CDR3 region has 15 residues. Germline V CDR1 and CDR2: SGDLS, YYNGEE. The DNA of the CDR3 is TGTGCCAGCAGCGCAACGGGACTCGGAACCGGGGAGCTGTTTTTT. This codes for CASSATGLGTGELFF.

The V call is TRBV5-6, the J call TRBJ2-1; 10 nucleotides line up with TRBD2. The V gene end was trimmed by 4 bases and the J gene end by 0 bases; junction bases not matched to a gene: 7. Germline CDR1 and CDR2: SGHDT and YYEEEE. The CDR3 loop spans 17 amino acids. CDR3: CASSPEAGGSSYNEQFF. CDR3 nucleotides: TGTGCCAGCAGCCCCGAAGCGGGGGGGAGCTCCTACAATGAGCAGTTCTTC.

V usage is TRBV25-1 and J usage is TRBJ1-2; D unresolved. The V end lost 0 bases, the J end lost 4 bases, and 3 bases lay between the germline ends. This CDR3 spans 12 amino acids. Looked up from germline, CDR1 is MGHDK and CDR2 is SYGVNS. CDR3 protein: CASSEYPYGYTF. For the CDR3, the DNA is TGTGCCAGCAGTGAATATCCCTATGGCTACACCTTC.

J is TRBJ2-3 and V is TRBV7-9; TRBD2 is a possible D gene (5 bases). In germline, CDR1 is SEHNR, CDR2 FQNEAQ (reference sequence). V gave up 5 bases and J gave up 2 bases, with 11 bases separating them. The CDR3 is 14 residues long. The CDR3 region has the DNA TGTGCCAGCAGCCCGACGGGAAACACAGATACGCAGTATTTT. Its protein is CASSPTGNTDTQYF. Complete variable domain (other parts from reference TRBV7-9 and TRBJ2-3): DTGVSQNPRHKITKRGQNVTFRCDPISEHNRLYWYRQTLGQGPEFLTYFQNEAQLEKSRLLSDRFSAERPKGSFSTLEIQRTEQGDSAMYLCASSPTGNTDTQYFGPGTRLTVL.

V usage is TRBV18 and J usage is TRBJ2-5; D possibly uses TRBD1 or TRBD2 (5 bases each). V was pared by 6 bases and J by 7 bases, with 21 bases between. The CDR3 has 15 amino acids. CDR1 is KGHSH, CDR2 LQKENI, per germline. The CDR3 DNA reads TGTGCCAGCTCTCACACCGGGGACCCCTCTGGGACCCAGTACTTC. Residues: CASSHTGDPSGTQYF.

The chain combines TRBV9 with TRBJ2-1, with D tentatively TRBD2 (5 bases). There are 15 residues in the CDR3. The germline V gene encodes CDR1 SGDLS and CDR2 YYNGEE. The V and J ends lost 0 bases and 4 bases respectively, with 11 bases between them. CDR3 nucleotide sequence: TGTGCCAGCAGCGTAGGAGTAGCGCGGTACAATGAGCAGTTCTTC. Protein sequence: CASSVGVARYNEQFF.

The rearrangement links TRBV24-1 to TRBJ2-5, with 9 bases aligning to TRBD2. The CDR3 is 15 amino acids. J gave up 1 base and V 5 bases, and 4 bases lay outside the gene matches. Germline CDR1 and CDR2: KGHDR and SFDVKD. The CDR3 region is CATSVKRGAQETQYF. CDR3 sequence (DNA): TGTGCCACCAGTGTCAAGCGGGGGGCCCAAGAGACCCAGTACTTC.

J is TRBJ2-5 and V is TRBV19; maybe TRBD1 (6 bases). The CDR3 is 16 amino acids. Between the trimmed V and J ends, which lost 3 bases and 4 bases, there was a span of 18 bases. Germline V gene lookup returns CDR1 LNHDA and CDR2 SQIVND (reference sequence). The CDR3 DNA sequence: TGTGCCAGTAGTATCGGGTCAGGGGTCGAGGGAGAGACCCAGTACTTC. Protein: CASSIGSGVEGETQYF.

This chain links TRBV7-2 with TRBJ1-1; weak D call: TRBD1 (6 bases). The CDR3 is 15 amino acids. CDR1 and CDR2 (germline): SGHTA, FQGNSA. Trimming shortened V by 7 bases and J by 5 bases, and 20 bases separated the two germline ends. CDR3 bases: TGTGCCAGCACCCCAGGCAGGGGAACGGGGACTGAAGCTTTCTTT. Translating gives CASTPGRGTGTEAFF.

The rearrangement uses TRBV11-3 and TRBJ2-7; D unclear. The CDR3 has 14 residues. Trimming removed 4 bases at V and 4 bases at J, with 14 bases between. The germline CDR1 and CDR2 sequences are SGHNT and YENEEA. In DNA, the CDR3 is TGTGCCAGCAGCTCCACCAGGATAGGGTACGAGCAGTACTTC. This codes for CASSSTRIGYEQYF.

This clone was detected only once. This chain joins TRBV2 and TRBJ2-1; D is ambiguous. V gave up 4 bases and J gave up 0 bases, with 7 bases separating them. This CDR3 has 14 amino acids. CDR1 SNHLY and CDR2 FYNNEI come from the germline V gene. The CDR3 sequence is CASSVESSYNEQFF. The CDR3 bases are TGTGCCAGCAGTGTGGAGAGCTCCTACAATGAGCAGTTCTTC. Filled out from reference TRBV2 and TRBJ2-1, the complete variable domain reads EPEVTQTPSHQVTQMGQEVILRCVPISNHLYFYWYRQILGQKVEFLVSFYNNEISEKSEIFDDQFSVERPDGSNFTLKIRSTKLEDSAMYFCASSVESSYNEQFFGPGTRLTVL.

The chain combines TRBV27 with TRBJ1-1; no definite D call. V lost 3 bases to trimming and J lost 4 bases, with 9 bases between them. This CDR3 spans 13 amino acids. The V gene's germline CDR1 is MNHEY and CDR2 SMNVEV (reference sequence). CDR3 sequence (DNA): TGTGCCAGCAGTTTCCAATGGGGCACTGAAGCTTTCTTT. It encodes CASSFQWGTEAFF.

This chain links TRBV5-4 with TRBJ1-2; D is uncertain. V was shortened by 1 base and J by 3 bases, with 13 bases between the two germline ends. Germline V gene sequence: CDR1 SGHNT, CDR2 YYREEE (reference sequence). The CDR3 extends over 15 amino acids. CDR3 DNA sequence: TGTGCCAGCAGCTTGTTTGGGTCGACTGACTATGGCTACACCTTC. Its translation is CASSLFGSTDYGYTF. The variable domain in full, with the rest retrieved from reference TRBV5-4 and TRBJ1-2, is ETGVTQSPTHLIKTRGQQVTLRCSSQSGHNTVSWYQQALGQGPQFIFQYYREEENGRGNFPPRFSGLQFPNYSSELNVNALELDDSALYLCASSLFGSTDYGYTFGSGTRLTVV.

The chain links TRBV5-4 to TRBJ1-1; maybe TRBD1 (6 bases). Trimming took 0 bases from V and 0 from J, leaving 6 bases between them. The CDR3 totals 14 residues. Germline V gives CDR1 SGHNT, CDR2 YYREEE (reference sequence). The CDR3 DNA sequence: TGTGCCAGCAGCTTGGGGACAGTGAACACTGAAGCTTTCTTT. Amino acid sequence: CASSLGTVNTEAFF.

This clone was counted between two and nine times. J is TRBJ2-2 and V is TRBV2; possibly TRBD1 for D (5 bases). The CDR3 runs 15 residues. CDR1 is SNHLY, CDR2 FYNNEI, per germline. Trimming cost V 7 bases and J 0 bases, with 12 bases left between them. The CDR3 DNA sequence: TGTGCCAGCAAATCGACAGCCCCGAACACCGGGGAGCTGTTTTTT. It codes for CASKSTAPNTGELFF.

This clone showed up just once. V and J are TRBV6-5 and TRBJ1-2; 11 positions agree with TRBD1. CDR1 and CDR2 from the germline V gene are MNHEY and SVGAGI. The V segment lost 6 bases and the J segment 3 bases; nucleotides outside the gene matches: 6. The CDR3 runs to 15 residues. In nucleotides, the CDR3 is TGTGCCAGCAGAGGACAGGGGGCGGGAGACTATGGCTACACCTTC. It codes for CASRGQGAGDYGYTF.

This clone was seen a single time. The V gene is TRBV6-2 or TRBV6-3, the J gene TRBJ1-2; D not certain. The germline V gene has CDR1 MNHEY and CDR2 SVGEGT. This CDR3 comprises 13 residues. Trimming cost V 5 bases and J 0 bases, with 7 bases left between them. DNA of the CDR3: TGTGCCAGCAGTGACCGATCTAACTATGGCTACACCTTC. Amino acids: CASSDRSNYGYTF.

The chain is built from TRBV5-1 and TRBJ1-4; tentative D call: TRBD1 (5 bases). The CDR3 loop spans 14 amino acids. V lost 2 bases and J 5 bases, leaving 10 bases between the germline ends. The germline V gene has CDR1 SGHRS and CDR2 YFSETQ. The CDR3 DNA reads TGCGCCAGCAGCTTCGGGGGAAACAATGAAAAACTGTTTTTT. It codes for CASSFGGNNEKLFF.

The chain joins TRBV30 to TRBJ1-1, with D possibly matching TRBD1 (6 bases). V dropped 2 bases and J dropped 1 base, with 11 bases sitting between them. The CDR3 runs to 14 residues. Germline V CDR1 and CDR2: GTSNPN, SVGIG (reference sequence). CDR3 region: CAWSTGSGNTEAFF. CDR3 DNA sequence: TGTGCCTGGAGTACAGGGTCCGGGAACACTGAAGCTTTCTTT.

The V gene is TRBV19, the J gene TRBJ2-5, with 11 bases that match TRBD2. After removal of 4 bases from V and 1 base from J, the junction contained 11 bases not matched to a gene. CDR1 LNHDA and CDR2 SQIVND come from the germline V gene (reference sequence). The CDR3 runs to 18 residues. This CDR3 reads CASSSRTSGPRTQETQYF. CDR3 nucleotides: TGTGCCAGTAGTAGTAGGACTAGCGGGCCACGTACCCAAGAGACCCAGTACTTC.

V gene TRBV28 combines with J gene TRBJ2-3, with 9 bases matching TRBD1. The CDR3 runs to 14 residues. Germline V CDR1 and CDR2: MDHEN, SYDVKM. V lost 6 bases to trimming and J lost 6 bases; unmatched junction nucleotides: 7. CDR3 in amino acids: CASRTGQGWDTQYF. The CDR3 nucleotides are TGTGCCAGCAGGACGGGACAGGGATGGGATACGCAGTATTTT.

This clone was observed a single time. The chain recombines TRBV4-1 with TRBJ1-2; 9 bases line up with TRBD1. The CDR3 covers 18 residues. Looked up from germline, CDR1 is MGHRA and CDR2 is YSYEKL. The trim removed 2 bases at V and 2 bases at J, leaving 12 bases unmatched. The CDR3 bases are TGCGCCAGCAGCCAATCTACTACCGGGACAGGGACCAACTATGGCTACACCTTC. It is translated as CASSQSTTGTGTNYGYTF.

The J gene is TRBJ1-1, the V gene TRBV6-5; D gene ambiguous. The CDR3 extends over 13 amino acids. CDR1 and CDR2 (germline): MNHEY, SVGAGI. The V end was cut by 2 bases, the J end by 1 base, with 5 bases between. In DNA, the CDR3 is TGTGCCAGCAGTTACCGACAGAACACTGAAGCTTTCTTT. It codes for CASSYRQNTEAFF.

V is TRBV6-6 and J is TRBJ2-2, with unresolved D. Germline values: CDR1 MNHNY, CDR2 SVGAGI (reference sequence). The CDR3 consists of 16 residues. The germline V and J ends were trimmed by 4 bases and 2 bases, with 14 bases remaining between them. The CDR3 DNA follows: TGTGCCAGCAGTTGGGCTGAGGTTTCTAACACCGGGGAGCTGTTTTTT. It specifies CASSWAEVSNTGELFF.

The rearrangement uses TRBV15 and TRBJ2-1, with D tentatively TRBD2 (5 bases). Trimming shortened V by 4 bases and J by 0 bases, and 10 bases separated the two germline ends. Germline V gene data show CDR1 as LNHNV and CDR2 as YYDKDF (reference sequence). There are 15 residues in the CDR3. The CDR3 reads CATSTDYSSYNEQFF. The CDR3 DNA is TGTGCCACCAGCACCGACTATAGCTCCTACAATGAGCAGTTCTTC.

This chain uses TRBV9 with TRBJ2-3; D is ambiguous. Deletions cut 2 bases from V and 1 base from J, with 14 bases between. Germline CDR1 reads SGDLS; CDR2 reads YYNGEE. The CDR3 has 16 residues. CDR3 sequence: CASSVGPPQGTDTQYF. DNA for the CDR3: TGTGCCAGCAGCGTCGGACCACCGCAGGGCACAGATACGCAGTATTTT.

V usage is TRBV5-4 and J usage is TRBJ1-2; 7 bases align to TRBD1. Trimming took 5 bases from V and 7 from J; bases not matched to a gene: 11. Germline V CDR1 and CDR2: SGHNT, YYREEE (reference sequence). This CDR3 has 14 amino acids. The CDR3 DNA reads TGTGCCAGCAGGGGGACAGAGGGGGCCATTGGCTACACCTTC. Translation gives CASRGTEGAIGYTF.

The genes are TRBV28 and TRBJ1-1, with D possibly TRBD1 on 5 matching bases. In germline, CDR1 is MDHEN, CDR2 SYDVKM. V lost 6 bases, J lost 1 base, and 12 bases lay in between. This CDR3 contains 14 residues. CDR3 protein: CASRPGGSNTEAFF. For the CDR3, the DNA is TGTGCCAGCAGGCCGGGGGGGTCGAACACTGAAGCTTTCTTT.

The V call is TRBV5-1, the J call TRBJ2-7, with TRBD1 matching 7 bases. The germline V gene has CDR1 SGHRS and CDR2 YFSETQ. The CDR3 is 13 residues long. The V segment lost 0 bases and the J segment 6 bases; nucleotides outside the gene matches: 3. The CDR3 spells CASSLATGAEQYF. DNA for the CDR3: TGCGCCAGCAGCTTGGCCACAGGGGCCGAGCAGTACTTC.

This clone was detected only a few times. The chain recombines TRBV19 with TRBJ1-5, with D hard to call. CDR1 and CDR2 (germline): LNHDA, SQIVND (reference sequence). V was pared by 2 bases and J by 1 base, with 9 bases between. This CDR3 has 15 residues. The CDR3 reads CASSIILGSNQPQHF. The CDR3 DNA reads TGTGCCAGTAGTATAATATTAGGCAGCAATCAGCCCCAGCATTTT. The variable domain in full, with the rest retrieved from reference TRBV19 and TRBJ1-5, is DGGITQSPKYLFRKEGQNVTLSCEQNLNHDAMYWYRQDPGQGLRLIYYSQIVNDFQKGDIAEGYSVSREKKESFPLTVTSAQKNPTAFYLCASSIILGSNQPQHFGDGTRLSIL.